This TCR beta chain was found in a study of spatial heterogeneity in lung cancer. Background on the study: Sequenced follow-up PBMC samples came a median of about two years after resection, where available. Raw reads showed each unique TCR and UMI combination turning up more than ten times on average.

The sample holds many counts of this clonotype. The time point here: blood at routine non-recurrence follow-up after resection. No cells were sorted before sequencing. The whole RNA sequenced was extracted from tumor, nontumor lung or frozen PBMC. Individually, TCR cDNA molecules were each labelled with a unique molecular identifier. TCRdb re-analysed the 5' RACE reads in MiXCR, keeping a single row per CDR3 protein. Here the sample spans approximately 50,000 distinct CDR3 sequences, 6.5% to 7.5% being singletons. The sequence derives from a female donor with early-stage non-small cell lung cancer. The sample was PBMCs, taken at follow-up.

The CDR3 sequence: CASSFLLIDEQFF. The CDR3 nucleotides are TGTGCCAGCAGTTTCCTATTGATCGATGAGCAGTTCTTC. The rearrangement links TRBV6-2 or TRBV6-3 to TRBJ2-1; D is undetermined. Trimming cost V 4 bases and J 8 bases, with 12 bases left between them. This CDR3 comprises 13 residues. Germline CDR1 is MNHEY and CDR2 is SVGEGT.